The subject of this entry is one TCR beta chain. Its antigen is currently unknown. At one of its ends the junction is not consistent with the germline gene, which may arise from a read error. This entry belongs to a study of T cells in Graves' hyperthyroidism and ophthalmopathy. Findings and limits, study-wide: A 13 V-J signature model discriminated ophthalmopathy versus stable hyperthyroidism. In the blood, most expanded thyroid clonotypes above 0.001 appeared as well.

Amplified TCR beta CDR3 regions derived from RNA transcripts. HTBI primers drove first-round RT-PCR of the TCR CDR3. TCRdb re-called the multiplex PCR reads with MiXCR, one entry per CDR3 protein. The data show a few hundred thousand distinct CDR3 sequences, roughly 46% seen once. Absent ophthalmopathy progression within 18 months defined stable Graves' hyperthyroidism. Together with thyroid ultrasound, orbital computed tomography, serum thyroxine and TRAb, clinical symptoms were used for diagnoses. Sequencing used peripheral blood or thyroid tissue (not recorded which). The origin of this receptor is a woman between 18 and 30 years old with Graves' hyperthyroidism.

The CDR3 DNA reads as TGTGCCACCAGTAATTTCGGGACAGGGGGCTGGGAGACCCAGTACTTC. It encodes CATSNFGTGGWETQYF. V and J are TRBV24-1 and TRBJ2-5; the match to TRBD1 covers 12 bases. The V gene's germline CDR1 is KGHDR and CDR2 SFDVKD. There are 16 residues in the CDR3.